This T cell receptor (beta chain) was captured in a study of graft-versus-host responses after intestinal transplantation. As for the study in general: Grafts were multivisceral, liver-intestinal, or isolated intestinal.

CDR1 and CDR2 (germline): MNHNS, SASEGT. This CDR3 is 14 amino acids long. J gave up 5 bases and V 6 bases, and 8 bases lay outside the gene matches. For this clone: The target antigen is unknown.

The data were produced by immunoSEQ multiplex PCR, yet TCRdb's version contains in-frame clones alone and is incomplete. The data contain tens of thousands of clones, about nine tenths of them singletons. The chain uses TRBV6-1 and TRBJ2-7; 9 nucleotides align to TRBD2. The TCR was taken from a human donor who received an intestinal transplant. This specimen was unstimulated CD4+ T cells sorted from spleen or lymph node cells, taken before intestinal transplant. CDR3 amino acids: CASRYGSGGNEQYF. The CDR3 DNA reads as TGTGCCAGCAGGTATGGTAGCGGGGGAAACGAGCAGTACTTC.